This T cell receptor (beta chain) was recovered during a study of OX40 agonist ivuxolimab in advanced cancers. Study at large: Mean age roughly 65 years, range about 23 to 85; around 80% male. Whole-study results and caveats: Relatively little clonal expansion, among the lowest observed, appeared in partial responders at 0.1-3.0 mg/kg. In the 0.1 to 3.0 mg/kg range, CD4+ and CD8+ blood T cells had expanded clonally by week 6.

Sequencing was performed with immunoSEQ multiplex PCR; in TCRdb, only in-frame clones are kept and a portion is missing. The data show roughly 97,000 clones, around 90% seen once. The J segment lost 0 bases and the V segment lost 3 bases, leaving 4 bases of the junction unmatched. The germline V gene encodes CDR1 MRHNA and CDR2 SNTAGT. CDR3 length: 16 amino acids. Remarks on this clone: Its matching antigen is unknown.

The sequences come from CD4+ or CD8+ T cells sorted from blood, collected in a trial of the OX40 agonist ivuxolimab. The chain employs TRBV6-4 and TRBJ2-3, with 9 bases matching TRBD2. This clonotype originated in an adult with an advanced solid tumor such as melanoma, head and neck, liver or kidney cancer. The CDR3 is CASSDRAGGSTDTQYF. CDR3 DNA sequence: TGTGCCAGCAGTGATCGAGCGGGGGGCAGCACAGATACGCAGTATTTT.